This TCR beta chain comes out of a study of blood T cell repertoires in COVID-19. For the study at large: PBMCs, B-cell-depleted T cells, or T cells provided the cDNA or gDNA that made up the material.

V dropped 2 bases and J dropped 4; count of bases not matched to a gene: 9. The CDR3 covers 17 residues. Germline CDR1 and CDR2: SGHVS and FNYEAQ. Authors' data handling: Reference gene primer amplification gave nucleated cell count estimates. Generated by immunoSEQ multiplex PCR, the TCRdb table keeps only in-frame clones and is missing some. V, J and clone size are those of that table, while D and trimming were read from the DNA. The sample contains over 60,000 clones, roughly 80% of which appear only once. The origin of this receptor is a human donor in a cohort sampled during active COVID-19. This chain uses TRBV7-6 with TRBJ1-4; 8 bases map to TRBD1. Sequenced: peripheral blood. The CDR3 protein is CASSLLAGGPHNEKLFF. In DNA, the CDR3 is TGTGCCAGCAGCTTACTGGCAGGGGGCCCTCATAATGAAAAACTGTTTTTT.